This T cell receptor (beta chain) was observed in a study of blood T cell repertoires in COVID-19. Here immunoSEQ multiplex PCR was the method, and the copy in TCRdb shows in-frame clones only, minus some. This sample has 300,000 or so clones, with 90% found just once. Between the trimmed V and J ends, which lost 5 bases and 0 bases, there was a span of 11 bases. CDR1 and CDR2 from the germline V gene are LNHDA and SQIVND (reference sequence). The CDR3 sequence is 16 residues long. The TCR comes from a man aged 60 to 69 who had recovered from COVID-19. This chain links TRBV19 with TRBJ1-6, with no clear D. Material for sequencing was PBMCs or T cells enriched from blood (not recorded which). This CDR3 is CASSESGSSYNSPLHF. The CDR3 DNA reads as TGTGCCAGTAGTGAGTCGGGGAGCTCCTATAATTCACCCCTCCACTTT.